A single sample gave rise to the 16 T cell receptor beta chains below, sequenced in a study of early T cells in non-severe SARS-CoV-2 infection. TCRdb re-called the 5' RACE reads with MiXCR, one entry per CDR3 protein. Counted here are roughly 60,000 distinct CDR3 sequences, about 5.6% occurring once; the ten biggest clones make up almost 7%. Sequencing used whole blood. The receptors were gathered from an adult who was a healthcare worker with PCR-confirmed SARS-CoV-2 infection or an uninfected control (not recorded which).

This clonotype was picked up many times. The rearrangement links TRBV20-1 to TRBJ2-4, with D maybe TRBD2 (5 bases). Germline CDR1 is DFQATT and CDR2 is SNEGSKA (reference sequence). The length of the CDR3 is 13 residues. With 5 bases removed from V and 3 bases from J, the gap between germline ends came to 11 bases. The CDR3 is CSARGLGKNIQYF. The CDR3 DNA sequence: TGCAGTGCTCGAGGGCTTGGCAAAAACATTCAGTACTTC.

This clonotype was counted only a few times. The V call is TRBV7-2, the J call TRBJ2-5; D gene uncertain. With 5 bases removed from V and 3 bases from J, the gap between germline ends came to 19 bases. The CDR3 length is 16 residues. Per the germline V gene, CDR1 is SGHTA and CDR2 is FQGNSA. CDR3 protein: CASSHFTWGPKETQYF. DNA for the CDR3: TGTGCCAGCAGCCATTTCACGTGGGGTCCAAAAGAGACCCAGTACTTC. The entire variable domain, with the rest obtained from reference TRBV7-2 and TRBJ2-5, is as follows: GAGVSQSPSNKVTEKGKDVELRCDPISGHTALYWYRQSLGQGLEFLIYFQGNSAPDKSGLPSDRFSAERTGGSVSTLTIQRTQQEDSAVYLCASSHFTWGPKETQYFGPGTRLLVL.

This clonotype showed up many times. The chain uses TRBV12-3 or TRBV12-4 and TRBJ1-1; D is uncertain. This CDR3 region has 14 residues. V was shortened by 1 base and J by 3 bases, with 9 bases between the two germline ends. As DNA, the CDR3 is TGTGCCAGCAGTTTAGGTCTGGCACACACTGAAGCTTTCTTT. Its protein product is CASSLGLAHTEAFF.

This clonotype was picked up many times. At one of its ends the junction is not consistent with the germline gene, which may arise from a read error. The V call is TRBV30, the J call TRBJ2-1, with 7 nucleotides matching TRBD1. The CDR3 extends over 11 amino acids. The germline V gene has CDR1 GTSNPN and CDR2 SVGIG (reference sequence). The CDR3 DNA reads as TGTGCCTGGGGTCCTAAGGGGGCCAAAGACTTC. Amino acids: CAWGPKGAKDF.

This clonotype was recorded many times. The chain has TRBV29-1 and TRBJ2-1; D is undetermined. In germline, CDR1 is SQVTM, CDR2 ANQGSEA. The V and J ends lost 4 bases and 9 bases respectively, with 19 bases between them. The CDR3 sequence is 14 residues long. Here the CDR3 DNA reads TGCAGCGTTGCAGAGGCGGTGGGAATCGGTGAGCAGTTCTTC. Its translation: CSVAEAVGIGEQFF.

This clonotype was detected a few times. The gene calls are TRBV29-1 and TRBJ1-1, with D hard to call. The V gene's germline CDR1 is SQVTM and CDR2 ANQGSEA. Trimming cost V 1 base and J 1 base, with 7 bases left between them. This CDR3 has 13 residues. In DNA form, the CDR3 reads TGCAGCGTTGAAGTCGGTTCGAACACTGAAGCTTTCTTT. This encodes CSVEVGSNTEAFF.

This clonotype was observed a handful of times. J is TRBJ1-1 and V is TRBV4-1, with D possibly TRBD1 on 5 matching bases. With 3 bases removed from V and 2 bases from J, the gap between germline ends came to 13 bases. The germline gives CDR1 MGHRA, CDR2 YSYEKL. The CDR3 is 15 residues long. The CDR3, as DNA: TGCGCCAGCAGCCAGGGGGACTTGCTAAACACTGAAGCTTTCTTT. Translated: CASSQGDLLNTEAFF.

Note on this clonotype: A much more abundant neighbour one base away suggests this may be a read error. The rearrangement links TRBV7-6 to TRBJ2-1; 14 positions agree with TRBD2. The CDR3 contains 15 residues. Germline trimming cut 4 bases from V and 9 bases from J; bases unmatched to any gene: 5. Germline assignment: CDR1 SGHVS and CDR2 FNYEAQ. CDR3 residues: CASSCGTSGSTEQFF. The DNA for the CDR3 is TGTGCCAGCAGCTGCGGGACTAGCGGGAGCACTGAGCAGTTCTTC.

This clonotype was seen at least ten times. The rearrangement links TRBV12-3 or TRBV12-4 to TRBJ2-1, with 8 bases fitting TRBD2. With 4 bases clipped from V and 3 bases from J, the junction kept 5 bases outside the gene matches. The length of the CDR3 is 15 residues. CDR3 nucleotide sequence: TGTGCCAGCAGTTCAGGTAGCGGGATCTACAATGAGCAGTTCTTC. The encoded protein is CASSSGSGIYNEQFF.

This clonotype was recorded a few times. V usage is TRBV12-3 or TRBV12-4 and J usage is TRBJ1-6; D is possibly TRBD1 (5 bases). V gave up 3 bases and J gave up 5 bases, with 8 bases separating them. The CDR3 is 14 residues long. CDR3 loop: CASSLGQNNSPLHF. CDR3 coding DNA: TGTGCCAGCAGTTTGGGGCAGAATAATTCACCCCTCCACTTT.

The chain joins TRBV7-9 to TRBJ1-2, with TRBD1 matching 7 bases. This CDR3 is 15 amino acids long. Trimming removed 5 bases from V and 4 bases from J; junction bases left unmatched: 10. CDR1 and CDR2 from the germline V gene are SEHNR and FQNEAQ (reference sequence). The CDR3, as DNA: TGTGCCAGCAGCGCTTCCCAACAGGGGCCCTATGGCTACACCTTC. Translated, it gives CASSASQQGPYGYTF.

This clonotype occurred a few times. The chain has TRBV12-5 and TRBJ2-1; tentatively, D is TRBD2 (5 bases). The CDR3 consists of 15 residues. The germline V gene has CDR1 LGHNT and CDR2 FRNRAP. The V end lost 6 bases, the J end lost 2 bases, and 14 bases lay between the germline ends. The CDR3 nucleotides are TGTGCTAGTGGCCCGGGGAAGGTGGCCTACAATGAGCAGTTCTTC. Translation gives CASGPGKVAYNEQFF.

This clonotype was seen many times. The V and J genes are TRBV7-2 and TRBJ2-5; 12 bases are shared with TRBD2. Germline values: CDR1 SGHTA, CDR2 FQGNSA. This CDR3 contains 17 residues. The V segment lost 1 base and the J segment 1 base; nucleotides outside the gene matches: 4. The CDR3 sequence: CASSLELAGGFQETQYF. In nucleotides, the CDR3 is TGTGCCAGCAGCTTAGAACTAGCGGGAGGTTTCCAAGAGACCCAGTACTTC.

This clonotype occurred many times. The J gene is TRBJ2-3, the V gene TRBV4-1, with D perhaps TRBD2 (5 bases). This CDR3 is built from 13 residues. Trimming removed 0 bases at V and 6 bases at J, with 7 bases between. The germline V gene encodes CDR1 MGHRA and CDR2 YSYEKL. Here the CDR3 DNA reads TGCGCCAGCAGCCAAGATTCGGGGGATACGCAGTATTTT. It translates to CASSQDSGDTQYF.

This clonotype was counted many times. J is TRBJ2-7 and V is TRBV19; D gene unclear. Germline CDR1 and CDR2: LNHDA and SQIVND (reference sequence). V lost 2 bases, J lost 0 bases, and 5 bases lay in between. The CDR3 is 13 residues long. CDR3 protein: CASSITHSYEQYF. The DNA of the CDR3 is TGTGCCAGTAGTATAACCCACTCCTACGAGCAGTACTTC.

This clonotype has at least ten counts. The rearrangement joins TRBV6-2 or TRBV6-3 to TRBJ1-2; TRBD1 agrees at 7 bases. The V and J ends lost 5 bases and 4 bases, in that order; junction bases with no gene match: 4. Germline assignment: CDR1 MNHEY and CDR2 SVGEGT. The CDR3 spans 13 residues. CDR3 protein: CASSMGQPYGYTF. CDR3 nucleotide sequence: TGTGCCAGCAGTATGGGACAGCCCTATGGCTACACCTTC.